This TCR beta chain comes out of a study of T cells in Graves' hyperthyroidism and ophthalmopathy. Whole-study findings and limits: Separation of ophthalmopathy from stable hyperthyroidism was achieved by a 13 V-J model.

The source of the PBMCs was roughly 10 ml of fresh peripheral blood. It was RNA transcripts that yielded the amplified TCR beta CDR3 regions. TCR CDR3 underwent first-round RT-PCR with the HTBI primer set. TCRdb redid the calling of the multiplex PCR reads with MiXCR, one entry per CDR3 protein. The sample holds about 350,000 distinct CDR3 sequences, roughly 15% seen once. As regards this clonotype: What it binds is not known. This may be a read error, as it is one base from a much larger clone.

This CDR3 region has 13 residues. V was trimmed by 6 bases and J by 4 bases, leaving 11 bases between them. Germline CDR1 and CDR2: SGHTA and FQGNSA. The rearrangement joins TRBV7-2 to TRBJ2-3, with D unclear. This clonotype was sampled from a woman aged 60-75 years with Graves' ophthalmopathy. Material for sequencing was blood. CDR3 protein: CASSSQVADTQYF. CDR3 nucleotides: TGTGCCAGCAGTTCACAAGTCGCAGATACGCAGTATTTT.